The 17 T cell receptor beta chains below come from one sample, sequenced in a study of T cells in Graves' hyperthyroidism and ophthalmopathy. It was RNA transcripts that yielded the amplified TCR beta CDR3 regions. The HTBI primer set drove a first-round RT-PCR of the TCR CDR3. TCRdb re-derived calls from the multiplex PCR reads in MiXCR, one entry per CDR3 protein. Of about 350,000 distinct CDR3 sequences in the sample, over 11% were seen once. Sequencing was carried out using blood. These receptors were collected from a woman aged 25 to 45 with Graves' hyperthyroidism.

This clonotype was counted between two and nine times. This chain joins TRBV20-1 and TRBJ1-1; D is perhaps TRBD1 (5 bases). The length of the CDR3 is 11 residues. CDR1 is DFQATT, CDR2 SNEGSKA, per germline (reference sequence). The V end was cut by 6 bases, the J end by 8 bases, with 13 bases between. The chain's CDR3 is CSAPSGEEAFF. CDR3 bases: TGCAGTGCCCCTTCGGGGGAGGAAGCTTTCTTT.

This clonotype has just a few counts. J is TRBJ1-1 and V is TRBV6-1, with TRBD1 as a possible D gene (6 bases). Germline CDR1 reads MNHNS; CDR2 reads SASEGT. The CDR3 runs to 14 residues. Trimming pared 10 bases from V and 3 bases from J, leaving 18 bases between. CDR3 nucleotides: TGTGCCACCGAAAAGGGGGGCGGATACACTGAAGCTTTCTTT. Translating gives CATEKGGGYTEAFF.

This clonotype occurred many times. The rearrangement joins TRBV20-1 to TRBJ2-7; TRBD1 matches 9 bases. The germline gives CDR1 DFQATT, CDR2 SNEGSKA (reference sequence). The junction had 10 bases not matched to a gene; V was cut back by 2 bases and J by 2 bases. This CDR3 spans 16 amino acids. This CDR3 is CSARRPYRGRTYEQYF. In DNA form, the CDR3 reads TGCAGTGCTAGACGGCCATACAGGGGGCGCACCTACGAGCAGTACTTC.

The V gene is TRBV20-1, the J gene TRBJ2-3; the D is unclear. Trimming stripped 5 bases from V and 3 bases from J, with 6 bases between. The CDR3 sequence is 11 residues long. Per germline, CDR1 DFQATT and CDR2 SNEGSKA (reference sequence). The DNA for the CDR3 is TGCAGTGCTCCGCGAACAGATACGCAGTATTTT. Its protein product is CSAPRTDTQYF.

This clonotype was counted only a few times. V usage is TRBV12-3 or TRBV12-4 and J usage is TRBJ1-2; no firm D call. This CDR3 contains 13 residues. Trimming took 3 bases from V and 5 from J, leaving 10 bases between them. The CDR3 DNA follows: TGTGCCAGCAGTTTTCGGACTGAGTATGGCTACACCTTC. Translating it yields CASSFRTEYGYTF.

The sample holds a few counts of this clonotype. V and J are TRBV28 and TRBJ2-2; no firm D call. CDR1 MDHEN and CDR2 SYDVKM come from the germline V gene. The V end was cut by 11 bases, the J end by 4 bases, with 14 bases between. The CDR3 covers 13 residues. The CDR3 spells CASQGRATGELFF. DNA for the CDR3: TGTGCCTCCCAAGGCCGAGCCACCGGGGAGCTGTTTTTT. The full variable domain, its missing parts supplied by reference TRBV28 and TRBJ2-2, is DVKVTQSSRYLVKRTGEKVFLECVQDMDHENMFWYRQDPGLGLRLIYFSYDVKMKEKGDIPEGYSVSREKKERFSLILESASTNQTSMYLCASQGRATGELFFGEGSRLTVL.

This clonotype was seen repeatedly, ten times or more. The CDR3 is CASSLTATSGRTSSYEQYF. The CDR3 DNA sequence: TGTGCCAGCAGTTTAACGGCGACTAGCGGGAGAACTAGCTCCTACGAGCAGTACTTC. The chain recombines TRBV12-3 or TRBV12-4 with TRBJ2-7, with TRBD2 identical over 12 bases. The J segment lost 0 bases and the V segment lost 2 bases, leaving 11 bases of the junction unmatched. CDR3 size: 19 residues.

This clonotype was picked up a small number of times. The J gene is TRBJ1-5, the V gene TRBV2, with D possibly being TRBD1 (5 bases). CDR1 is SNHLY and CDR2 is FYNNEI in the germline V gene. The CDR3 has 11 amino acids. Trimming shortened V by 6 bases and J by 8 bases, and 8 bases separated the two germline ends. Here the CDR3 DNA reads TGTGCCAGCAGGGAGACAGAGCCCCAGCATTTT. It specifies CASRETEPQHF. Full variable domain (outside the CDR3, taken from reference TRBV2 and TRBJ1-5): EPEVTQTPSHQVTQMGQEVILRCVPISNHLYFYWYRQILGQKVEFLVSFYNNEISEKSEIFDDQFSVERPDGSNFTLKIRSTKLEDSAMYFCASRETEPQHFGDGTRLSIL.

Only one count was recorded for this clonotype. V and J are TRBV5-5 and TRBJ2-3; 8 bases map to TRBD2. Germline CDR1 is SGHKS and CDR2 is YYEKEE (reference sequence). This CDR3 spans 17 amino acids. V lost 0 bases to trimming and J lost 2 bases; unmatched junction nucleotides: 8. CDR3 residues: CASSLDEVAGSTDTQYF. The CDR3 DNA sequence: TGTGCCAGCAGCTTGGATGAGGTAGCGGGGTCCACAGATACGCAGTATTTT.

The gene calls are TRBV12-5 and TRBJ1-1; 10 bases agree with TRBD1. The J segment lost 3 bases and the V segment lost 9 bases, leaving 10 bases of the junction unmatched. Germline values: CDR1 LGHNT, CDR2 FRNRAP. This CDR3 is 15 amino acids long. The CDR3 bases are TGTGCTAGCCGGGAAGGGACAGGGGATTACACTGAAGCTTTCTTT. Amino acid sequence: CASREGTGDYTEAFF.

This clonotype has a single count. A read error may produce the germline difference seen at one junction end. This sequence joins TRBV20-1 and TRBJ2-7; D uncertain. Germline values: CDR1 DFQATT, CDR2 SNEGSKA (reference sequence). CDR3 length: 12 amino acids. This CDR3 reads CSARDPRWVARF. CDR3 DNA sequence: TGCAGTGCTAGAGACCCTCGGTGGGTGGCGCGCTTC.

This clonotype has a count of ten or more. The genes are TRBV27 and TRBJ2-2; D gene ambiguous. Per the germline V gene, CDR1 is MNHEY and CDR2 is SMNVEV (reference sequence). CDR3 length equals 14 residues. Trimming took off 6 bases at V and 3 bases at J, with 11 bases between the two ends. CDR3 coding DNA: TGTGCCAGCAGCGAAAGGGTGTACACCGGGGAGCTGTTTTTT. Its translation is CASSERVYTGELFF.

The CDR3 nucleotides are TGTGCCACCTCCCCCCAGGGGGCGCGACAGACCCAGTACTTC. It translates to CATSPQGARQTQYF. The chain employs TRBV28 and TRBJ2-5; 8 positions agree with TRBD1. The CDR3 has 14 residues. CDR1 and CDR2 from the germline V gene are MDHEN and SYDVKM. V lost 10 bases to trimming and J lost 6 bases; unmatched junction nucleotides: 13.

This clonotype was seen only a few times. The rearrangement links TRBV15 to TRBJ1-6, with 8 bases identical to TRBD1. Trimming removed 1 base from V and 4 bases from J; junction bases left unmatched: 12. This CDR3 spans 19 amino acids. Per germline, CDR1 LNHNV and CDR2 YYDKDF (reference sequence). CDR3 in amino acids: CATSRGPRTGIVYNSPLHF. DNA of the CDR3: TGTGCCACCAGCAGAGGACCACGGACAGGGATTGTATATAATTCACCCCTCCACTTT.

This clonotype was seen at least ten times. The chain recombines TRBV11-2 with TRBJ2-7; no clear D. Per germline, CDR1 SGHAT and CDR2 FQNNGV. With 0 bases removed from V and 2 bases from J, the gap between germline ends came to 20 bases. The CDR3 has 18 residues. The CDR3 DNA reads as TGTGCCAGCAGCTTAGACGCATTATACAGCCAAGCTGCCTACGAGCAGTACTTC. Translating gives CASSLDALYSQAAYEQYF.

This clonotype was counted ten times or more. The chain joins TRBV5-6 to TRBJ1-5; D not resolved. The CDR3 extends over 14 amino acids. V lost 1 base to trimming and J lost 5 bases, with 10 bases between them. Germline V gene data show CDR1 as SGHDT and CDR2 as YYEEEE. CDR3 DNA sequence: TGTGCCAGCAGCTTGAGGCAGGTTCATCAGCCCCAGCATTTT. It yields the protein CASSLRQVHQPQHF. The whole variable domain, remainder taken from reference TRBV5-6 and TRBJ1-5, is DAGVTQSPTHLIKTRGQQVTLRCSPKSGHDTVSWYQQALGQGPQFIFQYYEEEERQRGNFPDRFSGHQFPNYSSELNVNALLLGDSALYLCASSLRQVHQPQHFGDGTRLSIL.

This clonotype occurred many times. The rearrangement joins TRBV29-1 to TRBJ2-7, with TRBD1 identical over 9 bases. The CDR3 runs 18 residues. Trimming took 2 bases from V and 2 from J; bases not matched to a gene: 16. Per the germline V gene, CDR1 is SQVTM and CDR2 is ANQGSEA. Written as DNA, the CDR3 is TGCAGCGTTGAACTACGGGGAGCGGGGACAGGGTCCCCCTACGAGCAGTACTTC. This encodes CSVELRGAGTGSPYEQYF.